One T cell receptor (beta chain) is described in this entry. The antigen remains undetermined. The CDR3 runs to 15 residues. Germline V lookup: CDR1 DFQATT, CDR2 SNEGSKA (reference sequence). The V gene lost 0 bases and the J gene lost 1 base, with 10 bases spanning the gap. TCRdb called the reads again in MiXCR, with one record for every CDR3 protein. The sample includes roughly 920,000 distinct CDR3 sequences, approximately 31% of them seen just once. The data are from a study of T cell repertoires in cytomegalovirus infection. The overall study: TCR beta signatures that were public indicated CMV infection and matching HLA type. Points from the study as a whole: Predominance within the ex vivo response was attributable to HLA-C-restricted CMV-specific TCR beta clonotypes.

The source of this sequence is a human donor in good health (CMV status not recorded). Some clones in this sample may be carry-over from other donors' samples. The rearrangement uses TRBV20-1 and TRBJ2-1; D is ambiguous. This sample comprised cultured CD8+ T cells from PBMCs, obtained from culture after CMV antigen stimulation. The CDR3 sequence: CSARDRHTSYNEQFF. The CDR3 DNA reads TGCAGTGCTAGAGATAGACATACTTCCTACAATGAGCAGTTCTTC.